The 22 T cell receptor beta chains reported below all come from one sample, sequenced in a study of blood T cell repertoires in COVID-19. The data were produced by immunoSEQ multiplex PCR, yet TCRdb's version contains in-frame clones alone and is incomplete. The sample yields about 73,000 clones, 70% to 80% seen once. Material for sequencing was peripheral blood. The source is a man aged 70-80 years with COVID-19, enrolled during active disease.

As to this clone: This sample includes further DNA sequences coding for the same CDR3. V usage is TRBV7-9 and J usage is TRBJ2-2; 9 nucleotides agree with TRBD2. Germline CDR1 and CDR2: SEHNR and FQNEAQ (reference sequence). The junction had 5 bases not matched to a gene; V was cut back by 4 bases and J by 2 bases. The CDR3 runs 16 residues. The CDR3 protein is CASSSTSGGNTGELFF. The CDR3 DNA sequence: TGTGCCAGCAGCTCGACTAGCGGAGGAAACACCGGGGAGCTGTTTTTT.

This clone has only a few counts. The V and J genes are TRBV5-6 and TRBJ2-7; maybe TRBD1 (6 bases). Trimming cost V 4 bases and J 2 bases, with 13 bases left between them. Germline values: CDR1 SGHDT, CDR2 YYEEEE. CDR3 length: 14 amino acids. The CDR3, as DNA: TGTGCCAGCAGCGGATGGGACAAAACCTACGAGCAGTACTTC. Its translation: CASSGWDKTYEQYF.

This chain uses TRBV19 with TRBJ1-4, with D unresolved. Trimming removed 8 bases from V and 6 bases from J, with 13 bases in between. Germline V gene data show CDR1 as LNHDA and CDR2 as SQIVND (reference sequence). This CDR3 is built from 13 residues. CDR3 residues: CASSKDTDEKLFF. In nucleotides, the CDR3 is TGTGCCAGTTCTAAAGACACGGATGAAAAACTGTTTTTT.

The rearrangement links TRBV7-2 to TRBJ2-7, with 8 nucleotides matching TRBD1. Per germline, CDR1 SGHTA and CDR2 FQGNSA. The CDR3 totals 13 residues. V lost 3 bases and J lost 7; bases outside the gene matches: 5. The CDR3 sequence is CASSFDRGQEQYF. Here the CDR3 DNA reads TGTGCCAGCAGCTTTGACAGGGGCCAAGAGCAGTACTTC.

CDR3 loop: CAWRRDRSLNYGYTF. The CDR3 nucleotides read TGTGCCTGGAGAAGGGACAGGAGCCTTAACTATGGCTACACCTTC. The rearrangement uses TRBV30 and TRBJ1-2; TRBD1 aligns across 8 bases. The CDR3 length is 15 residues. J was trimmed by 1 base and V by 3 bases; bases with no gene match: 7. In germline, CDR1 is GTSNPN, CDR2 SVGIG (reference sequence).

V is TRBV4-1 and J is TRBJ2-7, with TRBD2 as a possible D gene (5 bases). Germline V CDR1 and CDR2: MGHRA, YSYEKL. V lost 3 bases and J lost 4, with 16 bases in between. This CDR3 region has 15 residues. CDR3 loop: CASSHASGSRYEQYF. CDR3 in DNA: TGCGCCAGCAGCCACGCTTCGGGGAGTAGGTACGAGCAGTACTTC.

V usage is TRBV9 and J usage is TRBJ1-2, with 7 bases that match TRBD1. Germline values: CDR1 SGDLS, CDR2 YYNGEE. The ends lost 0 bases at V and 1 base at J; junction bases unmatched: 9. The CDR3 runs 17 residues. In nucleotides, the CDR3 is TGTGCCAGCAGCGTAGAAGGGCTATCAGGGGGTAACTATGGCTACACCTTC. It is translated as CASSVEGLSGGNYGYTF.

The gene calls are TRBV5-6 and TRBJ1-2; D is possibly TRBD1 (5 bases). Per the germline V gene, CDR1 is SGHDT and CDR2 is YYEEEE. The CDR3 totals 13 residues. Deletions cut 2 bases from V and 6 bases from J, with 11 bases between. For the CDR3, the DNA is TGTGCCAGCAGCTTCGTAGGGGCAGATGGCTACACCTTC. It yields the protein CASSFVGADGYTF.

The V call is TRBV30, the J call TRBJ2-1, with D perhaps TRBD2 (5 bases). The germline V gene has CDR1 GTSNPN and CDR2 SVGIG (reference sequence). V was pared by 3 bases and J by 8 bases, with 17 bases between. The CDR3 is made up of 14 amino acids. The CDR3 reads CAWSTPGSGYEQFF. The CDR3 region has the DNA TGTGCCTGGAGCACACCGGGTTCGGGGTATGAGCAGTTCTTC.

The chain couples TRBV5-1 to TRBJ1-3; 7 bases match TRBD1. The ends lost 3 bases at V and 4 bases at J; junction bases unmatched: 7. CDR3 size: 15 residues. Germline lookup yields CDR1 SGHRS and CDR2 YFSETQ. The CDR3: CASSSDRVPGNTIYF. The CDR3 DNA follows: TGCGCCAGCAGCTCTGACAGGGTGCCAGGAAACACCATATATTTT. Together with reference TRBV5-1 and TRBJ1-3, the CDR3 gives the full variable domain: KAGVTQTPRYLIKTRGQQVTLSCSPISGHRSVSWYQQTPGQGLQFLFEYFSETQRNKGNFPGRFSGRQFSNSRSEMNVSTLELGDSALYLCASSSDRVPGNTIYFGEGSWLTVV.

The table lists this clone with a count of one. The chain combines TRBV29-1 with TRBJ1-1; TRBD1 agrees at 8 bases. In germline, CDR1 is SQVTM, CDR2 ANQGSEA. Trimming took 8 bases from V and 1 from J; bases not matched to a gene: 3. This CDR3 contains 12 residues. The chain's CDR3 is CSSGQGNTEAFF. CDR3 coding DNA: TGCAGCTCAGGACAGGGGAACACTGAAGCTTTCTTT.

This chain connects TRBV7-2 to TRBJ2-2; D might be TRBD2 (5 bases). The CDR3 contains 14 residues. With 3 bases removed from V and 4 bases from J, the gap between germline ends came to 9 bases. Per the germline V gene, CDR1 is SGHTA and CDR2 is FQGNSA. The CDR3 sequence is CASSFQGSTGELFF. The DNA of the CDR3 is TGTGCCAGCAGCTTTCAAGGGAGCACCGGGGAGCTGTTTTTT.

The chain is built from TRBV30 and TRBJ2-7; 7 nucleotides line up with TRBD1. After removal of 3 bases from V and 1 base from J, the junction contained 9 bases not matched to a gene. This CDR3 is 15 amino acids long. From germline, CDR1 is GTSNPN and CDR2 SVGIG (reference sequence). The CDR3: CAWRLRQGGSYEQYF. CDR3 nucleotide sequence: TGTGCCTGGAGATTACGACAGGGTGGATCCTACGAGCAGTACTTC.

This rearrangement joins TRBV29-1 to TRBJ2-7, with 7 bases matching TRBD2. Germline-derived CDR1 and CDR2 are SQVTM and ANQGSEA. The CDR3 is made up of 13 amino acids. V dropped 7 bases and J dropped 2; count of bases not matched to a gene: 8. The CDR3 coding sequence is TGCAGCGGTAGGGGACTACTCCCCTACGAGCAGTACTTC. It is translated as CSGRGLLPYEQYF.

This clone occurred once. The J gene is TRBJ1-2, the V gene TRBV28; D may be TRBD1 (5 bases). The germline gives CDR1 MDHEN, CDR2 SYDVKM. V lost 7 bases and J 8 bases, leaving 20 bases between the germline ends. The CDR3 is made up of 14 amino acids. The CDR3 reads CASTMTGLPRGYTF. CDR3 in DNA: TGTGCCAGCACCATGACGGGACTCCCTCGGGGCTACACCTTC.

This clone appeared a few times. The chain is built from TRBV5-1 and TRBJ1-2, with a tentative D call TRBD1 (6 bases). Deletions cut 0 bases from V and 7 bases from J, with 13 bases between. Germline CDR1 is SGHRS and CDR2 is YFSETQ. This CDR3 comprises 14 residues. The CDR3 region is CASSLEAGAVGYTF. The CDR3 coding sequence is TGCGCCAGCAGCTTGGAGGCAGGGGCGGTTGGCTACACCTTC.

The V and J genes are TRBV14 and TRBJ2-7; D gene uncertain. V was clipped by 4 bases and J by 0 bases, with 19 bases between them. This CDR3 comprises 17 residues. CDR1 is SGHDN, CDR2 FVKESK, per germline. The CDR3 nucleotides are TGTGCCAGCAGCCCCGCCGGTATATGGCGGATCTCCTACGAGCAGTACTTC. Its translation: CASSPAGIWRISYEQYF.

The chain has TRBV6-5 and TRBJ1-1, with D possibly being TRBD1 (5 bases). The CDR3 has 13 amino acids. V was pared by 6 bases and J by 2 bases, with 10 bases between. Looked up from germline, CDR1 is MNHEY and CDR2 is SVGAGI. In DNA form, the CDR3 reads TGTGCCAGCAGAATTGGGGCTAACACTGAAGCTTTCTTT. Residues: CASRIGANTEAFF.

The V gene is TRBV20-1, the J gene TRBJ1-2; D possibly corresponds to TRBD1 (5 bases). CDR1 and CDR2 (germline): DFQATT, SNEGSKA (reference sequence). There are 15 residues in the CDR3. Trimming stripped 3 bases from V and 5 bases from J, with 19 bases between. The CDR3 loop is CSASFPRQGWYGYTF. In DNA, the CDR3 is TGCAGTGCTAGTTTCCCCCGGCAGGGATGGTATGGCTACACCTTC.

Of note for this clone: Other nucleotide sequences from this sample produce the same CDR3. The chain joins TRBV9 to TRBJ2-5; weak D call: TRBD1 (5 bases). This CDR3 spans 13 amino acids. The germline V gene encodes CDR1 SGDLS and CDR2 YYNGEE. With 0 bases removed from V and 5 bases from J, the gap between germline ends came to 8 bases. In nucleotides, the CDR3 is TGTGCCAGCAGCGTAGAGGGGCGGGAGACCCAGTACTTC. Encoded protein: CASSVEGRETQYF.

The chain is built from TRBV3-1 (or the pseudogene TRBV3-2) and TRBJ1-1; a possible D gene is TRBD1 (5 bases). CDR1 and CDR2 from the germline V gene are LGHDT and YNNKEL (reference sequence). V gave up 0 bases and J gave up 1 base, with 18 bases separating them. The CDR3 covers 18 residues. The CDR3 nucleotides read TGTGCCAGCAGCCAAGAAGGGTGGCGAGTCAGGGAGAACACTGAAGCTTTCTTT. This sequence encodes CASSQEGWRVRENTEAFF.

V is TRBV19 and J is TRBJ1-2, with 7 bases fitting TRBD1. The length of the CDR3 is 14 residues. V lost 3 bases to trimming and J lost 0 bases; unmatched junction nucleotides: 1. Germline V lookup: CDR1 LNHDA, CDR2 SQIVND (reference sequence). The CDR3 reads CASSIGTANYGYTF. CDR3 sequence (DNA): TGTGCCAGTAGTATTGGGACAGCTAACTATGGCTACACCTTC.